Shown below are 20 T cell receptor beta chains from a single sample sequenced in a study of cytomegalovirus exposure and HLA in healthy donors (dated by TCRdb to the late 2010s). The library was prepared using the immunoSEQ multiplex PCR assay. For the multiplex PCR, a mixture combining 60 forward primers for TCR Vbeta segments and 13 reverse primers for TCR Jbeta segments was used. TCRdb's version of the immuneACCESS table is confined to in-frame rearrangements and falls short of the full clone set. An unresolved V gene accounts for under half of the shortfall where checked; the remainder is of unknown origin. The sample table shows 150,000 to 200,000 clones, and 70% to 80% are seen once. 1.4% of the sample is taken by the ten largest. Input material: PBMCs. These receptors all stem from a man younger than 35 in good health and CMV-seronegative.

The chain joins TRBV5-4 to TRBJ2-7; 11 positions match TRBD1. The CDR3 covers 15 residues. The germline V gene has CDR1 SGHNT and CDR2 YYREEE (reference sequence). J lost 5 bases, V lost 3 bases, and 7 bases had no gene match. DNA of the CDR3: TGTGCCAGCAGCTCACCGGGACAGGGGGTCCACGAGCAGTACTTC. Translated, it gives CASSSPGQGVHEQYF.

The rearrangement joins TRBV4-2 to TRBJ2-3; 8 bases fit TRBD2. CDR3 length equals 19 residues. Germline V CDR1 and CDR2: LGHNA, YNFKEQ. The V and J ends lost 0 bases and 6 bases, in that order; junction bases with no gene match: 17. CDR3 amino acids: CASSQDRATGGPLRDTQYF. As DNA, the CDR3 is TGTGCCAGCAGCCAAGATAGGGCGACGGGAGGGCCTCTTCGGGATACGCAGTATTTT.

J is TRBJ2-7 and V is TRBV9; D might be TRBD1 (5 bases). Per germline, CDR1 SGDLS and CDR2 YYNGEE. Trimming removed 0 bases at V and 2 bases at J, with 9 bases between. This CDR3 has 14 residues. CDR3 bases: TGTGCCAGCAGCGTAGGTTCAGGGCCCTACGAGCAGTACTTC. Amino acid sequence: CASSVGSGPYEQYF. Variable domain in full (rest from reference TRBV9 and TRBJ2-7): DSGVTQTPKHLITATGQRVTLRCSPRSGDLSVYWYQQSLDQGLQFLIQYYNGEERAKGNILERFSAQQFPDLHSELNLSSLELGDSALYFCASSVGSGPYEQYFGPGTRLTVT.

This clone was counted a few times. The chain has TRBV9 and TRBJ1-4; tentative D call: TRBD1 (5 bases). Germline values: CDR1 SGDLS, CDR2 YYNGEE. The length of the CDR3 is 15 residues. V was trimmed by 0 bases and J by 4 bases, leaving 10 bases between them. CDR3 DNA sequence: TGTGCCAGCAGCGTAGTACCAGGGCGTAATGAAAAACTGTTTTTT. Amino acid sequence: CASSVVPGRNEKLFF. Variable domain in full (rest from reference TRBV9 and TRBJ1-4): DSGVTQTPKHLITATGQRVTLRCSPRSGDLSVYWYQQSLDQGLQFLIQYYNGEERAKGNILERFSAQQFPDLHSELNLSSLELGDSALYFCASSVVPGRNEKLFFGSGTQLSVL.

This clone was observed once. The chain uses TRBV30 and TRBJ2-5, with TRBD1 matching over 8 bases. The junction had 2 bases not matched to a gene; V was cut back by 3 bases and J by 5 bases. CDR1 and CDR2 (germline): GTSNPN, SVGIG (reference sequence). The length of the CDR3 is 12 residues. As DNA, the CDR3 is TGTGCCTGGAGCCGACAGGGGGAGACCCAGTACTTC. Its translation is CAWSRQGETQYF. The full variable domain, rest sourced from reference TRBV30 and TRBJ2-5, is SQTIHQWPATLVQPVGSPLSLECTVEGTSNPNLYWYRQAAGRGLQLLFYSVGIGQISSEVPQNLSASRPQDRQFILSSKKLLLSDSGFYLCAWSRQGETQYFGPGTRLLVL.

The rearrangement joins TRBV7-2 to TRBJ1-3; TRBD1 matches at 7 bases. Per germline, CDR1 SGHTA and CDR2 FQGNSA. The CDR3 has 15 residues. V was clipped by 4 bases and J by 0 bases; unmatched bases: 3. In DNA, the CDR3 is TGTGCCAGCAGCTCCAGGGGGAACTCTGGAAACACCATATATTTT. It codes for CASSSRGNSGNTIYF.

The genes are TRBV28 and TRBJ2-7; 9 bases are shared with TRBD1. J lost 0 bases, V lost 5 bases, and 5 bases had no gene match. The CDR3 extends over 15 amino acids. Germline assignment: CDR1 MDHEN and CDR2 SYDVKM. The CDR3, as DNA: TGTGCCAGCAGTACAGGGGGCAGTGGCTCCTACGAGCAGTACTTC. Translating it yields CASSTGGSGSYEQYF.

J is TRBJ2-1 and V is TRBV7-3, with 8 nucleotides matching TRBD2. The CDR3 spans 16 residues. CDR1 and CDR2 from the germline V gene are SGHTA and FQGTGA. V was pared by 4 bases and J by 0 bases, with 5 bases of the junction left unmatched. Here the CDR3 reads CASSSRAGASYNEQFF. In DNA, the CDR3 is TGTGCCAGCAGCTCTAGAGCGGGAGCCTCCTACAATGAGCAGTTCTTC.

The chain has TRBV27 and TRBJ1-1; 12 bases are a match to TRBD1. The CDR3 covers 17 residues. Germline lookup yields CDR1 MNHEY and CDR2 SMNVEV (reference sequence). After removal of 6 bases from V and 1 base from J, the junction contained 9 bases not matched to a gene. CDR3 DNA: TGTGCCAGCAGGGGACAGGGGGCGCACGGACCGAACACTGAAGCTTTCTTT. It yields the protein CASRGQGAHGPNTEAFF.

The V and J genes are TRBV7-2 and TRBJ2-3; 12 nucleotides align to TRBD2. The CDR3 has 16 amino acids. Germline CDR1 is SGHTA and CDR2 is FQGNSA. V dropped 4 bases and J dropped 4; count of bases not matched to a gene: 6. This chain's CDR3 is CASSSSSSGGADTQYF. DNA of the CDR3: TGTGCCAGCAGCTCGAGCTCTAGCGGGGGGGCAGATACGCAGTATTTT.

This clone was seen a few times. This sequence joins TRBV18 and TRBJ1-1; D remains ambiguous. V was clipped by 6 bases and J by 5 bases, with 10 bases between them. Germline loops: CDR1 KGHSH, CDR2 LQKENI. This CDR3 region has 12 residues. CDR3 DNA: TGTGCCAGCTCCCCCTCAGGAACTGAAGCTTTCTTT. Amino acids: CASSPSGTEAFF. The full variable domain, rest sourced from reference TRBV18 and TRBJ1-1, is NAGVMQNPRHLVRRRGQEARLRCSPMKGHSHVYWYRQLPEEGLKFMVYLQKENIIDESGMPKERFSAEFPKEGPSILRIQQVVRGDSAAYFCASSPSGTEAFFGQGTRLTVV.

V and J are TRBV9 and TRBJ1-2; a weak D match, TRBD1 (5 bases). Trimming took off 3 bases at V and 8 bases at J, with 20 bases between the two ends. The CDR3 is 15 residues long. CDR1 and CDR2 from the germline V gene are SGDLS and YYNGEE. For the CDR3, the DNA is TGTGCCAGCAGCGCAGCAGGAGCAGGGCGGGGGGGCTACACCTTC. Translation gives CASSAAGAGRGGYTF.

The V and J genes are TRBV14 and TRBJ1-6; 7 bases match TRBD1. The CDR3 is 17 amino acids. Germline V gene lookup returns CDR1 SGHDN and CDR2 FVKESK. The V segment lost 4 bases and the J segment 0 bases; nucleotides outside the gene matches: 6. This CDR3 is CASSRHRGSSYNSPLHF. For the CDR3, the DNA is TGTGCCAGCAGCCGCCACAGGGGAAGCTCCTATAATTCACCCCTCCACTTT.

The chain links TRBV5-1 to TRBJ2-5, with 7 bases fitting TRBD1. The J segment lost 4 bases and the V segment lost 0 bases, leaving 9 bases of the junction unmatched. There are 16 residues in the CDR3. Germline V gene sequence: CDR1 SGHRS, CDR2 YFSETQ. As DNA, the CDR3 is TGCGCCAGCAGCTTGGACAGGGGAGAGAAGGGAGAGACCCAGTACTTC. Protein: CASSLDRGEKGETQYF.

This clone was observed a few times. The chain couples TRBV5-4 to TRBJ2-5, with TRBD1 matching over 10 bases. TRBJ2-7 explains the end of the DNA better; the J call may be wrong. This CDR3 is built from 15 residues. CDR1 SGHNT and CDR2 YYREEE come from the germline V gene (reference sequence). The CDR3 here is CASSPGTGDTYEQYF. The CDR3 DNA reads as TGTGCCAGCAGCCCGGGGACAGGGGACACCTACGAGCAGTACTTC.

In DNA form, the CDR3 reads TGTGCCTGGAGAGGGGGAAGCGGATACAATGAGCAGTTCTTC. Protein product: CAWRGGSGYNEQFF. The chain recombines TRBV30 with TRBJ2-1; perhaps TRBD1 as D (6 bases). CDR1 and CDR2 from the germline V gene are GTSNPN and SVGIG (reference sequence). The CDR3 totals 14 residues. V dropped 3 bases and J dropped 4 bases, with 13 bases sitting between them.

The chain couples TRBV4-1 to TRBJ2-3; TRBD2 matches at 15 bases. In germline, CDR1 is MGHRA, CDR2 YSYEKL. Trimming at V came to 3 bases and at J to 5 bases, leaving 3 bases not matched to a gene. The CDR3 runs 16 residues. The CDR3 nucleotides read TGCGCCAGCAGCCAGGCGGGACTAGCGGGAGGAGATACGCAGTATTTT. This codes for CASSQAGLAGGDTQYF.

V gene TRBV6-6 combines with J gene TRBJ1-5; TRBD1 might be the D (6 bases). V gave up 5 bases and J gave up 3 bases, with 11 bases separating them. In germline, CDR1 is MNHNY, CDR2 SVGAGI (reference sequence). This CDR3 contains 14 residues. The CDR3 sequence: CASSLTGYNQPQHF. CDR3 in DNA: TGTGCCAGCAGTCTTACAGGGTACAATCAGCCCCAGCATTTT.

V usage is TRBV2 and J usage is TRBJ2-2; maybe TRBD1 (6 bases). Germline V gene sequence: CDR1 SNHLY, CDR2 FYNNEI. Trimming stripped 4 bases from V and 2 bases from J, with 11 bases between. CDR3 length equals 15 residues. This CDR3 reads CASSGQGINTGELFF. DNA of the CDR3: TGTGCCAGCAGTGGGCAGGGGATAAACACCGGGGAGCTGTTTTTT.

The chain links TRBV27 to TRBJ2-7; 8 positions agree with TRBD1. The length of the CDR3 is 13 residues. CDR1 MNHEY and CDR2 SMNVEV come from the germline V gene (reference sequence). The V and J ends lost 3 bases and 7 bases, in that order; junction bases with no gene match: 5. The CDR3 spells CASSFPGGFEQYF. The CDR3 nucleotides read TGTGCCAGCAGTTTTCCAGGGGGCTTTGAGCAGTACTTC.